This T cell receptor (beta chain) comes out of a study of blood T cell repertoires in COVID-19 (dated by TCRdb to the early 2020s). At the level of the whole study: Collaborator samples came from the United States, Italy and Spain and covered acute and convalescent phases of COVID-19. The repertoires were released in a freely available public database meant as a resource for research on the immune response to SARS-CoV-2. The dataset comprised deeply sampled blood TCRbeta repertoires from subjects exposed to, actively infected with, or recovered from COVID-19. The prospective study material was composed of cDNA or gDNA derived from T cells, B-cell-depleted T cells, or PBMCs. The sample metadata nearly always contained a de-identified subject ID, COVID-19 status, age in years and sex. The samples were drawn from the first 160 participants of the ongoing ImmuneRACE study and from about 1,200 subjects provided by 6 global collaborators. Where HLA class I and class II types were available, the types were taken from metadata supplied by the sample provider, not from assay-based typing.

Details on this clone: Its binding antigen is unknown. No base-level quality is on record; no much larger clone is a single base apart.

Overall results and qualifications from the work: The amount of clinical and demographic metadata varied by source and participant and was provided uncurated.

V is trimmed back by 1 base and J by 2 bases, and the junction contains 7 bases that no gene match accounts for. The CDR3 runs 16 amino acids, cysteine and phenylalanine included. CDR3 DNA is the only sequence kept; it has 48 bases, read in frame from the first base. CDR1 and CDR2 are read off the germline V gene (reference sequence) as SGHNT and YYREEE. In Seattle, one collaborating source enrolled patients while the infection was active and tracked those patients longitudinally over the course of disease. Collaborating institutions collected whole blood in K2EDTA tubes following their own protocols. For TCRbeta analysis, collaborators shipped samples as frozen whole blood, isolated PBMCs, or DNA extracted from either of those sample types. TCRbeta CDR3 regions were amplified from genomic DNA by means of the immunoSEQ Assay, a bias-controlled multiplex PCR. The study's processing was this. Within the assay, amplification of reference gene primers was used to estimate how many nucleated cells each sample contained. To quantify the absolute abundance of each unique TCRbeta CDR3 rearrangement, sequence reads were collapsed and filtered. For each sample, productive Simpson clonality was calculated as the square root of Simpson's diversity index over productive rearrangements. TCRdb stores this immuneACCESS table with in-frame sequences only. Part of the clones is absent; in the studies checked, under half of the shortfall reflects unresolved V genes, and no reason is known for the rest. The V and J calls and clone size come from that table; D and trimming were worked out from the DNA. The sample has approximately 170,000 clones on record, 85% to 90% of them singletons. 2.5% of the sample belongs to the ten largest clones.

Recombination joined TRBV5-4 with TRBJ1-1; 8 junctional bases match TRBD1. The sequence came from an elderly woman with COVID-19, enrolled during active disease. Sequences were obtained from peripheral blood. CDR3 sequence: CASSLYRGSRNTEAFF. The DNA sequence is given as TGTGCCAGCAGCTTGTACAGGGGGAGTCGAAACACTGAAGCTTTCTTT.